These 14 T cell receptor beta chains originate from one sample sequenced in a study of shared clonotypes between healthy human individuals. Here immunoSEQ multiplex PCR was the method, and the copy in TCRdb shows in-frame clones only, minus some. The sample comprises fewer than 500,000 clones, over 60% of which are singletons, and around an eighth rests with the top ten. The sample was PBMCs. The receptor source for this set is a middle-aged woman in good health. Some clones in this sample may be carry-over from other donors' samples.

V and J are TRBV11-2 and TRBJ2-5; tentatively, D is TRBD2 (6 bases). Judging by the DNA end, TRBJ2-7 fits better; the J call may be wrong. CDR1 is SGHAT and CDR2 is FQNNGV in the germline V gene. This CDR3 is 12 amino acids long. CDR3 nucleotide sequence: TGTGCCAGCAGCTCAGCGGGCTACGAGCAGTACTTC. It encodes CASSSAGYEQYF.

CDR3 DNA: TGTGCCAGCTCACCACTCAGGGAGAGCTCCTACGAGCAGTACTTC. It is translated as CASSPLRESSYEQYF. The chain links TRBV18 to TRBJ2-7; tentatively, D is TRBD1 or TRBD2 (5 bases each). The germline V gene encodes CDR1 KGHSH and CDR2 LQKENI. The CDR3 runs 15 residues. Trimming took off 1 base at V and 0 bases at J, with 10 bases between the two ends.

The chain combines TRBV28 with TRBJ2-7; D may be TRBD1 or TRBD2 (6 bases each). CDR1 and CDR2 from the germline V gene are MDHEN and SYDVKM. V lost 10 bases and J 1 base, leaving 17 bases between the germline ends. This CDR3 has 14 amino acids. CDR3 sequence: CATRGRAKSYEQYF. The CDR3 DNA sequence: TGTGCCACACGGGGGCGGGCAAAATCCTACGAGCAGTACTTC.

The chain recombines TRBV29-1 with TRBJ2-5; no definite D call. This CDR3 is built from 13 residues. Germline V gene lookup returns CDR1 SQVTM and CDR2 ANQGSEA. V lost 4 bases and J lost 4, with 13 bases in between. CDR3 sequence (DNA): TGCAGCGTTGGAGAGGTTGTCGGAGAGACCCAGTACTTC. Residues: CSVGEVVGETQYF.

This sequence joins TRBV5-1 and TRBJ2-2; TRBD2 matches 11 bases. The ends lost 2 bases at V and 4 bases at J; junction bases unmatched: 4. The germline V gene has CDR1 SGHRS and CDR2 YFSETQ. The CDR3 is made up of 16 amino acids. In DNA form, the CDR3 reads TGCGCCAGCAGCTTACTAGCGGGAGTATCCACCGGGGAGCTGTTTTTT. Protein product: CASSLLAGVSTGELFF.

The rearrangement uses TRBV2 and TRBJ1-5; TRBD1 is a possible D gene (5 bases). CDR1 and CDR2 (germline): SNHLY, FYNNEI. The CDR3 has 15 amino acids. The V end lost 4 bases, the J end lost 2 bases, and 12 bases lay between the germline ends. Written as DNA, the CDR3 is TGTGCCAGCAGTGCCCAGGGAGGTGGCAATCAGCCCCAGCATTTT. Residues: CASSAQGGGNQPQHF.

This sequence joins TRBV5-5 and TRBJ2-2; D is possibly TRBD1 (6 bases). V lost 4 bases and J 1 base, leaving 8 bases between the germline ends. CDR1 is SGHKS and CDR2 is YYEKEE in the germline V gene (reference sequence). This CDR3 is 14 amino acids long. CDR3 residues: CASSIQGNTGELFF. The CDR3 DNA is TGTGCCAGCAGCATACAGGGGAACACCGGGGAGCTGTTTTTT. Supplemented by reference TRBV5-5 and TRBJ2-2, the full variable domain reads DAGVTQSPTHLIKTRGQQVTLRCSPISGHKSVSWYQQVLGQGPQFIFQYYEKEERGRGNFPDRFSARQFPNYSSELNVNALLLGDSALYLCASSIQGNTGELFFGEGSRLTVL.

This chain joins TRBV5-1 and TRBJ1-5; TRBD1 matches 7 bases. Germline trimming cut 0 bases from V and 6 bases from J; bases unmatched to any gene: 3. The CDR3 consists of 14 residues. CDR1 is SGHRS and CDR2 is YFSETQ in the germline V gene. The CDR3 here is CASSLGSGGQPQHF. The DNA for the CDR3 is TGCGCCAGCAGCTTGGGGTCAGGGGGTCAGCCCCAGCATTTT.

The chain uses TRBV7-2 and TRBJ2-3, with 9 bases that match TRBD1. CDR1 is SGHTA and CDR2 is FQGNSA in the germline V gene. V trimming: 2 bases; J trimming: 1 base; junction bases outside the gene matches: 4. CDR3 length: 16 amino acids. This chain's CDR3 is CASSLYRGRRTDTQYF. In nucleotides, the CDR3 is TGTGCCAGCAGCTTATACAGGGGGCGCCGCACAGATACGCAGTATTTT.

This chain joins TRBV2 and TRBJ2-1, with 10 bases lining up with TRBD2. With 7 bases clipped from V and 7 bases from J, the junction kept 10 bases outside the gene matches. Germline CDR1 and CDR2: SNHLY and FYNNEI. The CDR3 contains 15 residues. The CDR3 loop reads CASTRSGRVLNEQFF. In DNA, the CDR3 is TGTGCCAGCACTCGGAGCGGGAGGGTTCTGAATGAGCAGTTCTTC. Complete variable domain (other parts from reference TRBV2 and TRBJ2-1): EPEVTQTPSHQVTQMGQEVILRCVPISNHLYFYWYRQILGQKVEFLVSFYNNEISEKSEIFDDQFSVERPDGSNFTLKIRSTKLEDSAMYFCASTRSGRVLNEQFFGPGTRLTVL.

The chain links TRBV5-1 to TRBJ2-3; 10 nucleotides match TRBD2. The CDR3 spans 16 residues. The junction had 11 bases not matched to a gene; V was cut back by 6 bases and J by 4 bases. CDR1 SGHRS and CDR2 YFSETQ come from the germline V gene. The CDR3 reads CASTASGGLNPDTQYF. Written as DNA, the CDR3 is TGCGCCAGCACGGCTAGCGGGGGCCTCAACCCAGATACGCAGTATTTT.

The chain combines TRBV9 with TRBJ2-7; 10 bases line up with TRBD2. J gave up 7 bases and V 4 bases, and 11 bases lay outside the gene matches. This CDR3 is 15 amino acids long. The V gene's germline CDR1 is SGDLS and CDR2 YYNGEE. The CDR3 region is CASSPRTSGVSEQYF. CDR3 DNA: TGTGCCAGCAGCCCCCGGACTAGCGGAGTATCAGAGCAGTACTTC.

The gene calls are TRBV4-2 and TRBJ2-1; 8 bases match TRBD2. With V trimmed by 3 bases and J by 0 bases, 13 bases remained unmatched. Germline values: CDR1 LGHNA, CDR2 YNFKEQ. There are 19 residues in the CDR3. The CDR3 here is CASSQRSGTSGDSYNEQFF. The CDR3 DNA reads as TGTGCCAGCAGCCAGCGTAGCGGGACCTCCGGGGACTCCTACAATGAGCAGTTCTTC.

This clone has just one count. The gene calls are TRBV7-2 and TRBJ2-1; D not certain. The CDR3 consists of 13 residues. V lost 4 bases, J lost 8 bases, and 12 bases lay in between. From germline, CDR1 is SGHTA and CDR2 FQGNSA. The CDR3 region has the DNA TGTGCCAGCAGCTCCGACGGCTTGGATGAGCAGTTCTTC. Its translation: CASSSDGLDEQFF. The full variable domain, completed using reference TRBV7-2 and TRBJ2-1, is GAGVSQSPSNKVTEKGKDVELRCDPISGHTALYWYRQSLGQGLEFLIYFQGNSAPDKSGLPSDRFSAERTGGSVSTLTIQRTQQEDSAVYLCASSSDGLDEQFFGPGTRLTVL.